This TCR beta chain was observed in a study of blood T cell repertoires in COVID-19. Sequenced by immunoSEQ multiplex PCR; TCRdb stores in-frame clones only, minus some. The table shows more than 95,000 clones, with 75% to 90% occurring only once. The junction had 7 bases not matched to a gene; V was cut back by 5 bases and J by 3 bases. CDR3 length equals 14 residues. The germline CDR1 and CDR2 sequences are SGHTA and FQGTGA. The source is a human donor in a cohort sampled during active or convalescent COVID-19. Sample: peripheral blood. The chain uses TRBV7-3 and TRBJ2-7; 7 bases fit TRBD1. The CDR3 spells CASSILQGHYEQYF. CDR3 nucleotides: TGTGCCAGCAGCATCCTACAGGGGCACTACGAGCAGTACTTC.